The T cell receptor (beta chain) under discussion was sequenced for a study of cytomegalovirus exposure and HLA in healthy donors. Study-wide results and caveats: Being productive about 87% or about 30% of the time was typical of most TCR beta V segments in an earlier analysis. High sensitivity and specificity were reportedly achieved when the classifier diagnosed cytomegalovirus status. Across HLA loci, a later analysis found differing TCR association rates, with DRB1 most and HLA-C fewest.

Primers for the PCR totalled 60 Vbeta and 13 Jbeta. TCRdb keeps only in-frame clones here, not all; method: immunoSEQ multiplex PCR. The sample has about 200,000 clones, over 75% seen once. Trimming took 1 base from V and 1 from J; bases not matched to a gene: 0. The germline CDR1 and CDR2 sequences are MGHRA and YSYEKL. The CDR3 totals 15 residues. This clone was detected once. Its antigen is still unknown. This clonotype was sampled from a girl aged 2 to 9 in good health and CMV-seronegative. This chain joins TRBV4-1 and TRBJ2-1, with TRBD2 identical over 8 bases. The sequencing sample was made of PBMCs. The CDR3 region is CASSQVAGSYNEQFF. CDR3 sequence (DNA): TGCGCCAGCAGCCAAGTAGCGGGATCCTACAATGAGCAGTTCTTC.